Below are 21 T cell receptor beta chains sequenced from a single sample in a study of chemoradiotherapy in HPV16-positive cancers. Libraries were prepared by immunoSEQ multiplex PCR; TCRdb keeps only in-frame clonotypes and omits some of them. The sample contains under 13,000 clones, roughly 70% of which appear only once. The sample was taken from a patient who underwent chemoradiotherapy. These receptors originate from a human donor with HPV-associated anogenital cancer.

This clone was picked up a small number of times. The chain links TRBV7-8 to TRBJ1-3; TRBD1 is a possible D gene (5 bases). Germline V lookup: CDR1 SGHVS, CDR2 FQNEAQ. The V end was cut by 5 bases, the J end by 0 bases, with 20 bases between. The CDR3 length is 18 residues. CDR3 in DNA: TGTGCCAGCAGCGAGAACTCCCAGGGAGTCCGCTCTGGAAACACCATATATTTT. Its protein product is CASSENSQGVRSGNTIYF.

This chain connects TRBV7-6 to TRBJ2-1; 15 bases are a match to TRBD2. CDR3 length: 15 residues. CDR1 SGHVS and CDR2 FNYEAQ come from the germline V gene. Trimming took 4 bases from V and 7 from J; bases not matched to a gene: 2. CDR3: CASSSGLAGGNEQFF. CDR3 nucleotide sequence: TGTGCCAGCAGCTCGGGACTAGCGGGAGGAAATGAGCAGTTCTTC.

This sequence joins TRBV7-2 and TRBJ1-2; 7 positions agree with TRBD1. This CDR3 spans 13 amino acids. Germline CDR1 reads SGHTA; CDR2 reads FQGNSA. With 4 bases clipped from V and 9 bases from J, the junction kept 8 bases outside the gene matches. CDR3: CASSYGTAGRYTF. The CDR3 DNA sequence: TGTGCCAGCAGCTACGGGACAGCCGGACGCTACACCTTC.

This clone came up a few times. This chain links TRBV2 with TRBJ2-2; tentatively, D is TRBD1 (5 bases). This CDR3 spans 15 amino acids. CDR1 is SNHLY and CDR2 is FYNNEI in the germline V gene. Trimming removed 6 bases from V and 0 bases from J, with 11 bases in between. The CDR3 nucleotides are TGTGCCAGCAGATCACTGGACACGAACACCGGGGAGCTGTTTTTT. This sequence encodes CASRSLDTNTGELFF.

The chain couples TRBV5-1 to TRBJ2-3; D ambiguous. Trimming removed 2 bases at V and 5 bases at J, with 6 bases between. Germline V CDR1 and CDR2: SGHRS, YFSETQ. The CDR3 consists of 12 residues. The CDR3 reads CASSFPGDTQYF. CDR3 bases: TGCGCCAGCAGCTTTCCGGGAGATACGCAGTATTTT.

This clone was seen a handful of times. The CDR3 DNA is TGTGCCTGGGACGAGGGGGGAAATCAGCCCCAGCATTTT. Translating it yields CAWDEGGNQPQHF. This chain links TRBV30 with TRBJ1-5; D possibly corresponds to TRBD1 (6 bases). From germline, CDR1 is GTSNPN and CDR2 SVGIG (reference sequence). The CDR3 is 13 residues long. Trimming pared 5 bases from V and 4 bases from J, leaving 12 bases between.

The rearrangement uses TRBV4-3 and TRBJ2-4; possibly TRBD2 for D (6 bases). Trimming took 2 bases from V and 12 from J, leaving 17 bases between them. This CDR3 has 14 amino acids. Germline values: CDR1 LGHNA, CDR2 YSLEER. Here the CDR3 DNA reads TGCGCCAGCAGCCAAAGCCCCCGGGACTCGGGTCAGTACTTC. Translated: CASSQSPRDSGQYF.

This clone was seen only once. The V and J genes are TRBV5-4 and TRBJ1-3; no reliable D call. Germline assignment: CDR1 SGHNT and CDR2 YYREEE (reference sequence). V was pared by 3 bases and J by 0 bases, with 13 bases between. The CDR3 totals 16 residues. The CDR3 reads CASSWGTRSSGNTIYF. The DNA of the CDR3 is TGTGCCAGCAGCTGGGGTACCAGGAGCTCTGGAAACACCATATATTTT.

The V call is TRBV14, the J call TRBJ2-1; 10 nucleotides match TRBD2. With 9 bases clipped from V and 5 bases from J, the junction kept 7 bases outside the gene matches. This CDR3 is 14 amino acids long. Germline V gene data show CDR1 as SGHDN and CDR2 as FVKESK. CDR3 protein: CARYSGRENNEQFF. The DNA for the CDR3 is TGTGCCAGGTACAGCGGGAGGGAGAACAATGAGCAGTTCTTC.

This clone was detected only a few times. V usage is TRBV27 and J usage is TRBJ2-5; D is possibly TRBD1 or TRBD2 (5 bases each). The CDR3 is made up of 15 amino acids. Deletions cut 2 bases from V and 0 bases from J, with 10 bases between. From germline, CDR1 is MNHEY and CDR2 SMNVEV (reference sequence). CDR3 sequence (DNA): TGTGCCAGCAGTTTAGGGACCAAGTACCAAGAGACCCAGTACTTC. Translation: CASSLGTKYQETQYF.

The chain combines TRBV2 with TRBJ2-3, with 10 bases aligning to TRBD2. The CDR3 loop spans 15 amino acids. J gave up 3 bases and V 6 bases, and 6 bases lay outside the gene matches. The germline V gene has CDR1 SNHLY and CDR2 FYNNEI. The chain's CDR3 is CASRPSGSGTDTQYF. The CDR3 bases are TGTGCCAGCAGACCTAGCGGGAGCGGGACAGATACGCAGTATTTT.

This chain connects TRBV4-1 to TRBJ1-2; possible D gene TRBD1, 6 bases. The V and J ends lost 4 bases and 6 bases respectively, with 33 bases between them. CDR3 length: 20 amino acids. Germline-derived CDR1 and CDR2 are MGHRA and YSYEKL. CDR3 DNA sequence: TGCGCCAGCAGCCTAGGGTCTCCTCGGTCGAGGAAACAGGGCCGACATGGCTACACCTTC. Translating it yields CASSLGSPRSRKQGRHGYTF.

The V call is TRBV11-3, the J call TRBJ2-5; D not resolved. This CDR3 contains 13 residues. CDR1 is SGHNT, CDR2 YENEEA, per germline. With 6 bases removed from V and 7 bases from J, the gap between germline ends came to 15 bases. Here the CDR3 DNA reads TGTGCCAGCAGGGAACGTTCAAGAGCGACCCAGTACTTC. It translates to CASRERSRATQYF.

This chain uses TRBV18 with TRBJ1-2; D perhaps matches TRBD1 (5 bases). Deletions cut 2 bases from V and 1 base from J, with 17 bases between. This CDR3 has 17 amino acids. CDR1 is KGHSH, CDR2 LQKENI, per germline. CDR3 amino acids: CASSPDWGRTLNYGYTF. CDR3 DNA sequence: TGTGCCAGCTCACCAGATTGGGGACGGACTCTTAACTATGGCTACACCTTC.

The chain is built from TRBV7-8 and TRBJ2-6; 11 bases are shared with TRBD2. Germline V gene lookup returns CDR1 SGHVS and CDR2 FQNEAQ. The length of the CDR3 is 18 residues. With 5 bases clipped from V and 0 bases from J, the junction kept 6 bases outside the gene matches. This CDR3 reads CASSRLSGGASGANVLTF. The CDR3 nucleotides read TGTGCCAGCAGCCGACTTAGCGGGGGGGCCTCTGGGGCCAACGTCCTGACTTTC. The full variable domain, rest sourced from reference TRBV7-8 and TRBJ2-6, is GAGVSQSPRYKVAKRGQDVALRCDPISGHVSLFWYQQALGQGPEFLTYFQNEAQLDKSGLPSDRFFAERPEGSVSTLKIQRTQQEDSAVYLCASSRLSGGASGANVLTFGAGSRLTVL.

This chain uses TRBV29-1 with TRBJ2-1; TRBD2 is a possible D gene (5 bases). The germline V gene encodes CDR1 SQVTM and CDR2 ANQGSEA. Deletions cut 4 bases from V and 3 bases from J, with 13 bases between. This CDR3 comprises 14 residues. The CDR3 loop reads CSVGGSPYYNEQFF. Written as DNA, the CDR3 is TGCAGCGTTGGAGGGTCCCCCTACTACAATGAGCAGTTCTTC.

The CDR3 protein is CASSYSGGRMNTEAFF. DNA for the CDR3: TGTGCCAGCAGTTACTCTGGGGGCAGGATGAACACTGAAGCTTTCTTT. The gene calls are TRBV6-5 and TRBJ1-1; possibly TRBD1 for D (6 bases). The CDR3 runs 16 residues. Germline V gene data show CDR1 as MNHEY and CDR2 as SVGAGI. V shed 0 bases and J shed 0 bases, with 11 bases lying between them.

The V and J genes are TRBV7-2 and TRBJ2-3; weak D call: TRBD1 (6 bases). V lost 1 base, J lost 2 bases, and 10 bases lay in between. CDR1 is SGHTA and CDR2 is FQGNSA in the germline V gene. CDR3 length: 15 amino acids. The CDR3 sequence: CASSLGGGYTDTQYF. CDR3 nucleotides: TGTGCCAGCAGCTTAGGAGGGGGTTACACAGATACGCAGTATTTT. The variable domain in full, completed from reference TRBV7-2 and TRBJ2-3, reads GAGVSQSPSNKVTEKGKDVELRCDPISGHTALYWYRQSLGQGLEFLIYFQGNSAPDKSGLPSDRFSAERTGGSVSTLTIQRTQQEDSAVYLCASSLGGGYTDTQYFGPGTRLTVL.

This sequence joins TRBV18 and TRBJ2-3; TRBD1 matches at 9 bases. The germline V gene encodes CDR1 KGHSH and CDR2 LQKENI. The CDR3 is 15 amino acids. V lost 3 bases to trimming and J lost 5 bases; unmatched junction nucleotides: 6. The CDR3 DNA follows: TGTGCCAGCTCACCGCGGGACAGGGAGTTAGATACGCAGTATTTT. Amino acids: CASSPRDRELDTQYF.

The chain uses TRBV4-1 and TRBJ1-3; D call uncertain. The germline V gene encodes CDR1 MGHRA and CDR2 YSYEKL. The CDR3 covers 13 residues. V was shortened by 7 bases and J by 4 bases, with 11 bases between the two germline ends. The CDR3 reads CASTGWRGNTIYF. The DNA of the CDR3 is TGCGCCAGCACGGGATGGAGGGGAAACACCATATATTTT.

This clone was counted a few times. The chain joins TRBV28 to TRBJ1-2; TRBD1 matches 10 bases. Germline lookup yields CDR1 MDHEN and CDR2 SYDVKM. After removal of 4 bases from V and 0 bases from J, the junction contained 5 bases not matched to a gene. The CDR3 extends over 16 amino acids. CDR3 sequence reads: CASSSPGQGSNYGYTF. Written as DNA, the CDR3 is TGTGCCAGCAGTTCCCCGGGACAGGGGTCTAACTATGGCTACACCTTC.